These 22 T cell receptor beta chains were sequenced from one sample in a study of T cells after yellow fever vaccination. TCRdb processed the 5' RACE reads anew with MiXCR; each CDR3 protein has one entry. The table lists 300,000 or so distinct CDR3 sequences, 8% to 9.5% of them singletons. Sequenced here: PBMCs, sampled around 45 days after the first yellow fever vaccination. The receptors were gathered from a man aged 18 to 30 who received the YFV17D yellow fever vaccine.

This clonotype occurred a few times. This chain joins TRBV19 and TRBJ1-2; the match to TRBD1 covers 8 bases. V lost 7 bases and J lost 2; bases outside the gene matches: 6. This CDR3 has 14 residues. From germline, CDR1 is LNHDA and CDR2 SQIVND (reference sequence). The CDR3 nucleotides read TGTGCCAGTACCCCCCGACAGGGGAACTATGGCTACACCTTC. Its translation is CASTPRQGNYGYTF. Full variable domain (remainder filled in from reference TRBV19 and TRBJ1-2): DGGITQSPKYLFRKEGQNVTLSCEQNLNHDAMYWYRQDPGQGLRLIYYSQIVNDFQKGDIAEGYSVSREKKESFPLTVTSAQKNPTAFYLCASTPRQGNYGYTFGSGTRLTVV.

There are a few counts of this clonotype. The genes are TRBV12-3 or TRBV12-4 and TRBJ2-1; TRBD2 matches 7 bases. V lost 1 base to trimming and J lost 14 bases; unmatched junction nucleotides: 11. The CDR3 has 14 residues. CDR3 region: CASSLGPWEGWEFF. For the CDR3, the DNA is TGTGCCAGCAGTTTAGGCCCCTGGGAGGGCTGGGAGTTCTTC.

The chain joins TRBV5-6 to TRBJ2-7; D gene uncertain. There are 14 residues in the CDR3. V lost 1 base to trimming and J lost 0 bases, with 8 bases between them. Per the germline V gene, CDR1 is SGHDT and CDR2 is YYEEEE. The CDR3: CASSLYGSSYEQYV. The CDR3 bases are TGTGCCAGCAGCTTGTACGGCAGCTCCTACGAGCAGTACGTC.

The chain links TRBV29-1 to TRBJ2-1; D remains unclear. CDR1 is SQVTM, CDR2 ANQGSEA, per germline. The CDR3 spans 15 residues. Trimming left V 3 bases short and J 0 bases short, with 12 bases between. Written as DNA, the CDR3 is TGCAGCGTTGACATCGACAAGACCTCCTACAATGAGCAGTTCTTC. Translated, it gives CSVDIDKTSYNEQFF.

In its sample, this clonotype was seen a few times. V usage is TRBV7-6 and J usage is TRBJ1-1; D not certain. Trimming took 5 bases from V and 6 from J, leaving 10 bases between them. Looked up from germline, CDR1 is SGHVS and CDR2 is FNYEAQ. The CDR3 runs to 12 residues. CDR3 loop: CASSAVSAEAFF. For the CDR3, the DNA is TGTGCCAGCAGCGCCGTATCCGCTGAAGCTTTCTTT. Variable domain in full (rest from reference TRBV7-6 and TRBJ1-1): GAGVSQSPRYKVTKRGQDVALRCDPISGHVSLYWYRQALGQGPEFLTYFNYEAQQDKSGLPNDRFSAERPEGSISTLTIQRTEQRDSAMYRCASSAVSAEAFFGQGTRLTVV.

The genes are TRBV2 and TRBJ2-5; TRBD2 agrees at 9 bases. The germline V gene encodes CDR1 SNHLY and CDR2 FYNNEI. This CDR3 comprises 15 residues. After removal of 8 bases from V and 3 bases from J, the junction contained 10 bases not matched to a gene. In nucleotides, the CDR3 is TGTGCCAGCGGGGCTCCAGCGGGGGGCGAAGAGACCCAGTACTTC. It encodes CASGAPAGGEETQYF.

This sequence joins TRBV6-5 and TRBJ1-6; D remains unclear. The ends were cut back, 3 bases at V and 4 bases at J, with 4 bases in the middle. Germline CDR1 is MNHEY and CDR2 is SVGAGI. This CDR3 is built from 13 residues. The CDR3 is CASSYGYNSPLHF. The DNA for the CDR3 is TGTGCCAGCAGTTATGGTTATAATTCACCCCTCCACTTT.

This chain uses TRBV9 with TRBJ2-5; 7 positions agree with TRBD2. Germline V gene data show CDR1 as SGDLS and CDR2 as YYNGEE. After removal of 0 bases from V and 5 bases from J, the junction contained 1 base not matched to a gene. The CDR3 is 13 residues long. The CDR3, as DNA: TGTGCCAGCAGCGTAGTCGGGAGGGAGACCCAGTACTTC. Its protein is CASSVVGRETQYF.

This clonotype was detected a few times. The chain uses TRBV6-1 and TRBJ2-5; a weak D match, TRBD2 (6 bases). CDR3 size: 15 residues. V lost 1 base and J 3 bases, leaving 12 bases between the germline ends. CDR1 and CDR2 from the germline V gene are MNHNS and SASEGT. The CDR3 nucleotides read TGTGCCAGCAGTGAAGGCGGGGATCGGAAAGAGACCCAGTACTTC. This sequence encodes CASSEGGDRKETQYF.

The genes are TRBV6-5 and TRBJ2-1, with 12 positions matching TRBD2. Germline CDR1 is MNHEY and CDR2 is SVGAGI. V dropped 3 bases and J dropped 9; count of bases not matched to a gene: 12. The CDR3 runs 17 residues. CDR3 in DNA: TGTGCCAGCAGTTATTACCCCGGACTAGCGGGGATAGGTGAGCAGTTCTTC. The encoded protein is CASSYYPGLAGIGEQFF.

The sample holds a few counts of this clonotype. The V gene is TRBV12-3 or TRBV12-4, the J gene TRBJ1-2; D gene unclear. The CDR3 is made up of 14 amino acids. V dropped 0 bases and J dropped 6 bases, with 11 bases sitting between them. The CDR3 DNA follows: TGTGCCAGCAGTTTAGCGGGCGCGATAGATGGCTACACCTTC. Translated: CASSLAGAIDGYTF.

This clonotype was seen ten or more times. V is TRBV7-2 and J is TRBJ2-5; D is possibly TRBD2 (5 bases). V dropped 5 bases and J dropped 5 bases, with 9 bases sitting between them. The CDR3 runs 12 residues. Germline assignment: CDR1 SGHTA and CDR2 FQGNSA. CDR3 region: CASSRPGETQYF. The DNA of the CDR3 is TGTGCCAGCAGCCGCCCGGGGGAGACCCAGTACTTC.

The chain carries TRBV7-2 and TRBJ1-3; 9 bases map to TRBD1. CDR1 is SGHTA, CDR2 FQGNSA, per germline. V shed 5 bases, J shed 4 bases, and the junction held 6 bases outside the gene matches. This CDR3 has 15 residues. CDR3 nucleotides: TGTGCCAGCAGCGTCCAGGACAGGGGAGGAAACACCATATATTTT. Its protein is CASSVQDRGGNTIYF.

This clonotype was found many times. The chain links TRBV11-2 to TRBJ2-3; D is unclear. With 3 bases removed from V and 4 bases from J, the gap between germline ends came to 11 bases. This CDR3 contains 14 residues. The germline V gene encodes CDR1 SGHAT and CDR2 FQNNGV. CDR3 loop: CASSLYSDSDTQYF. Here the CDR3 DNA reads TGTGCCAGCAGCTTGTACTCCGATTCAGATACGCAGTATTTT.

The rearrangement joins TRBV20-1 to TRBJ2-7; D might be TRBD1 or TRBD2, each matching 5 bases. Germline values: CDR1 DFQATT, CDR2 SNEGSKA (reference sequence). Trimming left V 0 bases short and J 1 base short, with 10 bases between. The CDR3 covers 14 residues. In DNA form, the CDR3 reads TGCAGTGCTAGAGATGGGGGTGGTTCCTACGAGCAGTACTTC. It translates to CSARDGGGSYEQYF.

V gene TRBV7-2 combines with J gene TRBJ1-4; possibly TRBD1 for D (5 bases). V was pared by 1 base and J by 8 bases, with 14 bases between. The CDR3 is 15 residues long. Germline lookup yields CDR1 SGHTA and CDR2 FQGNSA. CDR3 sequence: CASSLVGTRAEKLFF. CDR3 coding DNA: TGTGCCAGCAGCTTAGTCGGGACCCGGGCCGAAAAACTGTTTTTT.

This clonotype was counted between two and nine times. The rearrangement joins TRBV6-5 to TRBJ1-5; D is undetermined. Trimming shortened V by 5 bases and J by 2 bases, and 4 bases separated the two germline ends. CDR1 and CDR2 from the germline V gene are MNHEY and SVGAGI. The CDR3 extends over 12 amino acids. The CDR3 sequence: CASSHRNQPQHF. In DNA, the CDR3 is TGTGCCAGCAGTCATCGCAATCAGCCCCAGCATTTT.

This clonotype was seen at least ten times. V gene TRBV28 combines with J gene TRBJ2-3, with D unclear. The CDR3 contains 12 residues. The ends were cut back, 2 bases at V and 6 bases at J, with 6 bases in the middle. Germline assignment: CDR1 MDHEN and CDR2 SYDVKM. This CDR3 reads CASSLTQDTQYF. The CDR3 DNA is TGTGCCAGCAGTTTAACTCAGGATACGCAGTATTTT.

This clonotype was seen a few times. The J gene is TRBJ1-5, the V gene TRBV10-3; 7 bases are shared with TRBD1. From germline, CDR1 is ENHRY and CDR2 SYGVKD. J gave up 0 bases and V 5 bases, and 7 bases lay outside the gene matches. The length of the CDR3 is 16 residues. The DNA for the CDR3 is TGTGCCATCAGTCACTCAGGGGGACCTAGCAATCAGCCCCAGCATTTT. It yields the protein CAISHSGGPSNQPQHF.

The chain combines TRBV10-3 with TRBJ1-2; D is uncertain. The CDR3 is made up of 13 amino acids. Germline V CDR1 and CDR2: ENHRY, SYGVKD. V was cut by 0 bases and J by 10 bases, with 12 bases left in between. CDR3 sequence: CAISESTVSYYTF. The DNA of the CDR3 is TGTGCCATCAGTGAGTCCACGGTCTCCTACTACACCTTC.

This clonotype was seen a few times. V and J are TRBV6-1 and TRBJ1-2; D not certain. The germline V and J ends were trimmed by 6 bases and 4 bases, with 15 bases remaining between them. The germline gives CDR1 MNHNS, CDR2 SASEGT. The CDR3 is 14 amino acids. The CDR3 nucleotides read TGTGCCAGCAGCTTGTCCCGGGCCCCCTATGGCTACACCTTC. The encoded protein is CASSLSRAPYGYTF.

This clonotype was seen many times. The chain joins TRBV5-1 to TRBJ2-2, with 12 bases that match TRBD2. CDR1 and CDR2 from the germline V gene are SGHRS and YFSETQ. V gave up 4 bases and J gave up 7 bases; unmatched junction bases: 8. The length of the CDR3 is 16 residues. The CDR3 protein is CASSALAGGPGGELFF. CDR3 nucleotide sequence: TGCGCCAGCAGCGCCCTAGCGGGGGGGCCCGGCGGGGAGCTGTTTTTT.